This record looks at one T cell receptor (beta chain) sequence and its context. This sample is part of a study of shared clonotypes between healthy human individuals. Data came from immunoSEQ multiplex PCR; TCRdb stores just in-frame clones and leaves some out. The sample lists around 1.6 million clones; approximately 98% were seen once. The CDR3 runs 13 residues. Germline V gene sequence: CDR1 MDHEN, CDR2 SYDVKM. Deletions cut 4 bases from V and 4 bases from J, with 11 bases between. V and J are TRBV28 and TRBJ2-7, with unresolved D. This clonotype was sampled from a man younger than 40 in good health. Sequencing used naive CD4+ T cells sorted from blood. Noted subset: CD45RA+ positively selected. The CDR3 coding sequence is TGTGCCAGCAGTTCCCTTGGGCTGTACGAGCAGTACTTC. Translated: CASSSLGLYEQYF.